This T cell receptor (beta chain) was found in a study of naive and memory T cell subsets. CDR3 length equals 19 residues. The germline V gene has CDR1 MNHNY and CDR2 SVGAGI (reference sequence). J lost 2 bases, V lost 0 bases, and 13 bases had no gene match. Both TRBC1 and TRBC2 were covered by a beta constant-region primer of two equimolar oligonucleotides. The ligated cDNA underwent four PCR rounds using SP2 and nested alpha and beta constant-region primers. TCRdb re-derived calls from the UMI-ligation and nested PCR reads in MiXCR, one entry per CDR3 protein. The sample has roughly 7,500 distinct CDR3 sequences; approximately 30% are singletons. Findings and caveats of the study: Clonotypes are single alpha or beta chains, not paired receptors.

This clonotype was detected a few times. The antigen remains unidentified. Source material: CD8+ TEMRA cells from blood. Subset defined: effector memory re-expressing CD45RA, CD45RA+ CD27-. The chain links TRBV6-6 to TRBJ2-3; TRBD2 matches at 8 bases. This sequence was found in a human donor in good health. CDR3 in amino acids: CASSYSGTRSELDTDTQYF. In nucleotides, the CDR3 is TGTGCCAGCAGTTACTCCGGGACTAGGAGTGAATTAGACACAGATACGCAGTATTTT.